The rows below give T cell receptor beta chains drawn from one sample of a study of OX40 agonist ivuxolimab in advanced cancers. TCRdb keeps only in-frame clones here, not all; method: immunoSEQ multiplex PCR. In the table there are around 55,000 clones, over 60% of which are singletons. The sample was CD4+ or CD8+ T cells sorted from blood, taken in a trial of the OX40 agonist ivuxolimab. Receptors were obtained from an adult with an advanced solid tumor such as melanoma, head and neck, liver or kidney cancer. Each CDR3 is given with its conserved first and last residue. Fields, in order: J gene, D gene, V gene, clone size, CDR3 DNA, CDR3 protein. A D gene is named only where the DNA matches it firmly. Clone sizes are given selectively: once, few, many, or a class where the clone is expanded.

J: TRBJ2-1
D: NA
V: TRBV28
size: NA
DNA: TGTGCCAGCAGCCGAACTAGCTGGGCCTACAATGAGCAGTTCTTC
CDR3: CASSRTSWAYNEQFF

J: TRBJ2-1
D: NA
V: TRBV7-3
size: NA
DNA: TGTGCCAGCAGCTTAAATAGAGGCAATGAGCAGTTCTTC
CDR3: CASSLNRGNEQFF

J: TRBJ1-5
D: TRBD1
V: TRBV28
size: NA
DNA: TGTGCCAGCAGTTTCAGGGGGGAGGGGGGTCAGCCCCAGCATTTT
CDR3: CASSFRGEGGQPQHF

J: TRBJ2-3
D: TRBD2
V: TRBV28
size: NA
DNA: TGTGCCAGCAGTTTTGTTCCTAGCGGGAGGGGGTCAGATACGCAGTATTTT
CDR3: CASSFVPSGRGSDTQYF

J: TRBJ1-3
D: NA
V: TRBV5-6
size: NA
DNA: TGTGCCAGCAGCTACCTGACAGCCCGCTCTGGAAACACCATATATTTT
CDR3: CASSYLTARSGNTIYF

J: TRBJ1-2
D: NA
V: TRBV6-5
size: NA
DNA: TGTGCCAGCTCCGTCTTTAGACAGCGCGGCTACACCTTC
CDR3: CASSVFRQRGYTF

J: TRBJ2-5
D: NA
V: TRBV7-9
size: NA
DNA: TGTGCCAGCAGCTACGACTACCTCGGAGAGACCCAGTACTTC
CDR3: CASSYDYLGETQYF

J: TRBJ2-1
D: TRBD1
V: TRBV5-4
size: NA
DNA: TGTGCCAGCAGCTTGGAACAGGGGTACAATGAGCAGTTCTTC
CDR3: CASSLEQGYNEQFF

J: TRBJ1-3
D: TRBD1
V: TRBV2
size: NA
DNA: TGTGCCAGCAGGACAGGGGCTTCTGGAAACACCATATATTTT
CDR3: CASRTGASGNTIYF

J: TRBJ2-3
D: NA
V: TRBV2
size: NA
DNA: TGTGCCAGCAGTGAAGCGTCTAGGGGTACGCAGTATTTT
CDR3: CASSEASRGTQYF

J: TRBJ1-3
D: NA
V: TRBV27
size: NA
DNA: TGTGCCAGCAGTTTATCCAGGCCCTCTGGAAACACCATATATTTT
CDR3: CASSLSRPSGNTIYF

J: TRBJ1-3
D: TRBD1
V: TRBV9
size: NA
DNA: TGTGCCAGCAGCGTAGGGGGACAGGGGACAGGAAACACCATATATTTT
CDR3: CASSVGGQGTGNTIYF

J: TRBJ1-2
D: NA
V: TRBV29-1
size: once
DNA: TGCAGCGTTGAAGAACAGGTCGAAAGCTACACCTTC
CDR3: CSVEEQVESYTF

J: TRBJ2-7
D: TRBD1
V: TRBV5-1
size: NA
DNA: TGCGCCAGCACCTCCGGGACAGGGGTCTCCTACGAGCAGTACTTC
CDR3: CASTSGTGVSYEQYF

J: TRBJ2-3
D: NA
V: TRBV5-1
size: NA
DNA: TGCGCCAGCAGCTTGCTCAGCACTAGCACAGATACGCAGTATTTT
CDR3: CASSLLSTSTDTQYF

J: TRBJ1-6
D: NA
V: TRBV5-5
size: few
DNA: TGTGCCAGCAGCTTTTCGGTCGGGGGGGATGATAATTCACCCCTCCACTTT
CDR3: CASSFSVGGDDNSPLHF

J: TRBJ2-5
D: TRBD1
V: TRBV4-3
size: NA
DNA: TGCGCCAGCAGCCAAGATCTCACAGGGGCTGGTGGAGAGACCCAGTACTTC
CDR3: CASSQDLTGAGGETQYF

J: TRBJ1-1
D: TRBD1
V: TRBV5-5
size: NA
DNA: TGTGCCAGCAGCTTGGACAGGGGCAACACTGAAGCTTTCTTT
CDR3: CASSLDRGNTEAFF

J: TRBJ1-3
D: NA
V: TRBV27
size: NA
DNA: TGTGCCAGCAGTTTTCAGTTTGGAAACACCATATATTTT
CDR3: CASSFQFGNTIYF

J: TRBJ2-7
D: NA
V: TRBV28
size: NA
DNA: TGTGCCAGCATCGACGGGGGGCCTCTCTACGAGCAGTACTTC
CDR3: CASIDGGPLYEQYF

J: TRBJ2-7
D: NA
V: TRBV18
size: NA
DNA: TGTGCCAGCTCACCAGAGGGGACCTACGAGCAGTACTTC
CDR3: CASSPEGTYEQYF

J: TRBJ2-1
D: TRBD1
V: TRBV7-2
size: NA
DNA: TGTGCCAGCAGCTTAGTGTTTTTCGGGACAGGGGGCACGGATGAGCAGTTCTTC
CDR3: CASSLVFFGTGGTDEQFF